This T cell receptor beta chain was found in a study of regulatory T cells in long-lasting Graves disease (dated by TCRdb to the early 2020s). Regarding the study in general: Persistent Graves' disease was defined as persistently positive TSH receptor autoantibodies together with antithyroid drug treatment for over 5 years. The study was registered as a clinical trial and conducted in China. TCR sequencing covered some 13 persistent and 20 newly diagnosed Graves' disease patients, around 33 samples in total. On average, persistent Graves' disease patients in the clinical cohort had been on antithyroid drugs for eight to twelve years. Peripheral blood TCR sequencing and RNA sequencing compared persistent Graves' disease patients with newly diagnosed Graves' disease patients. The study at large found these results: Sequencing and analysis were limited to the TCR beta chain. Persistent patients shared more public clonotypes among themselves (around 3,000) than newly diagnosed patients did (approximately 870). Persistent disease showed preferential use of TRBV28, TRBJ1-2 and TRBJ2-5, whereas newly diagnosed disease favored TRBV20-1 and TRBJ2-1. As a limitation, the authors acknowledged that the small sample size may reduce accuracy. Compared with newly diagnosed patients, persistent Graves' disease patients had lower TCR Shannon entropy and fewer highly expanded clones, which suggests clonal expansion. Because the primary lesion, thyroid tissue, could not be accessed, the study looked at peripheral blood alone.

The CDR3, cysteine through phenylalanine, is 14 amino acids long. CDR3 DNA only is kept here, 42 bases in frame from base 1. CDR1 and CDR2, per the germline V gene, are SNHLY and FYNNEI. The junction shows trimming of 10 bases on V and 8 bases on J, plus 23 bases between the germline ends. Libraries were made using multiplex PCR. For sequencing, an Illumina HiSeq 4000 was employed. TCR beta libraries were built with iRepertoire HTBI primers and Arm-PCR amplification of CDR3 regions. PCR products were gel purified before sequencing. The source study handled its data this way. Gene usage analysis of CDR3 amino acid clonotypes used the 62 TRBV and 14 to 15 TRBJ segments found across samples. COPE and FqMerger were used to merge the filtered high-quality paired reads into contigs. Contigs were aligned with BLAST to IMGT TRBV, TRBD and TRBJ reference genes, and CDR3 was defined per IMGT. Any clonotype with a frequency above 0.1% was classified as a highly expanded clone. Shannon entropy was used to measure repertoire diversity, and the Gini coefficient was used to measure V-J evenness. A clonotype found in more than one individual was treated as public. TCRdb applied fastp at Q25 and MiXCR to the public reads, then kept only in-frame beta chains. Under each unique CDR3 protein, matching rows form one entry showing the most common genes and DNA. The V and J calls and clone size are TCRdb's, not the authors'. The table for this sample lists almost 350,000 distinct CDR3 sequences; about 20% of them were counted only once. The top ten clonotypes cover less than 35% of the sample.

The time point label, read with the paper, signifies: persistent/refractory GD, antithyroid drugs over 5 years with positive TRAb. RNA was extracted from PBMCs in TRIzol for both TCR sequencing and RNA sequencing. The diagnosis of Graves' disease followed American Thyroid Association guidelines. The patients came from an endocrinology department in Xi'an, China. Each patient gave approximately 10 milliliters of peripheral blood, collected in an EDTA anticoagulant tube. Ficoll Paque Plus density gradient separation was used to isolate PBMCs, and no further T cell sorting was done. An Agilent 2100 Bioanalyzer and agarose gel were used to assess RNA quality, and a NanoDrop 2000 was used to measure RNA concentration. The sample holds many counts of this clonotype. Its binding antigen is unknown. Base qualities were left out, and no much larger clone turns up one base away.

The chain uses TRBV2 and TRBJ1-1; the best D guess is TRBD1, with 5 bases matching. The TCR was taken from a female donor with Graves disease. This material consisted of peripheral blood mononuclear cells (PBMCs), taken when the disease was refractory, from a patient treated with antithyroid drugs. The CDR3 region: CATTLPTGPPEAFF. The DNA reads as follows: TGTGCCACAACCTTGCCTACAGGCCCCCCCGAAGCTTTCTTT.